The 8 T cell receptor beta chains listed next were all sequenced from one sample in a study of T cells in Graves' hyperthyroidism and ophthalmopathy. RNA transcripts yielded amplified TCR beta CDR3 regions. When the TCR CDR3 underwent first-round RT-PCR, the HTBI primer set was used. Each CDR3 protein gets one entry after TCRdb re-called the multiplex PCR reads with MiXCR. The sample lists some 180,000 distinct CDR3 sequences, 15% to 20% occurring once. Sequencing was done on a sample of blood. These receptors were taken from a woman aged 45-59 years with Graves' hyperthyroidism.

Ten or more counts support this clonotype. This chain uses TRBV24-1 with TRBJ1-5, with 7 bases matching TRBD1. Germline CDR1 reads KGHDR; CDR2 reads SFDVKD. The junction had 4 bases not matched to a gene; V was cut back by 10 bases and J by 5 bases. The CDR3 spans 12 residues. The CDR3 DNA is TGTGCCACGATCACAGGGGATCAGCCCCAGCATTTT. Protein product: CATITGDQPQHF.

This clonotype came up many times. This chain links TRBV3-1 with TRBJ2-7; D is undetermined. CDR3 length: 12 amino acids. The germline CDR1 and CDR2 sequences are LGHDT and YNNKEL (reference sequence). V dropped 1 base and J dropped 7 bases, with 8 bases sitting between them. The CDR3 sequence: CASSQVLWEQYF. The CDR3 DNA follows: TGTGCCAGCAGCCAAGTGCTGTGGGAGCAGTACTTC.

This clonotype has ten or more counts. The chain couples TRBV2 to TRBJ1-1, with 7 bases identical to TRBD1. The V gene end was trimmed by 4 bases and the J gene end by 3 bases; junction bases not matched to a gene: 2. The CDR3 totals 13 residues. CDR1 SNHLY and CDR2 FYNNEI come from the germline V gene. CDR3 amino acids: CASSGGQHTEAFF. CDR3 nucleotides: TGTGCCAGCAGTGGGGGACAGCACACTGAAGCTTTCTTT.

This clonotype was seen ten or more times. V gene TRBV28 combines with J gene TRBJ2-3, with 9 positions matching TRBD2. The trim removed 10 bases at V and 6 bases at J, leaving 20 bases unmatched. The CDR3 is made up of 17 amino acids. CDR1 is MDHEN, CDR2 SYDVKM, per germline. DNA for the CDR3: TGTGCCACCAAGTTTAGACCGCGGCGGGGGGGCTATGATACGCAGTATTTT. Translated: CATKFRPRRGGYDTQYF.

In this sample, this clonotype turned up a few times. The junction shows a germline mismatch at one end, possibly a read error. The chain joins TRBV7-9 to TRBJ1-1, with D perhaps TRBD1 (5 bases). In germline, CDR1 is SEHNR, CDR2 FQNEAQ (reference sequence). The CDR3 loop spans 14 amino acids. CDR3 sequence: CANSLGAGPTEAFF. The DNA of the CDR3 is TGTGCCAACAGCTTAGGGGCAGGGCCCACTGAAGCTTTCTTT.

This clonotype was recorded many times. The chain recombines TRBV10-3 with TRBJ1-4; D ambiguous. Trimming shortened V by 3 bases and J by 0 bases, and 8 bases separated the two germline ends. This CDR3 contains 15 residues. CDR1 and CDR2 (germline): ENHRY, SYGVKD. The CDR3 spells CAISDSGTTNEKLFF. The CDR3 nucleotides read TGTGCCATCAGTGATTCGGGGACAACTAATGAAAAACTGTTTTTT.

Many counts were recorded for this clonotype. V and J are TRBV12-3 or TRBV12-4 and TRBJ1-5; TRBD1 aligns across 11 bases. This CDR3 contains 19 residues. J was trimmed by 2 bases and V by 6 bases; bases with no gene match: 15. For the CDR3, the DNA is TGTGCCAGCAGCCCCTGGGACAGGGGGTCCACTGCGGGCAATCAGCCCCAGCATTTT. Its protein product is CASSPWDRGSTAGNQPQHF.

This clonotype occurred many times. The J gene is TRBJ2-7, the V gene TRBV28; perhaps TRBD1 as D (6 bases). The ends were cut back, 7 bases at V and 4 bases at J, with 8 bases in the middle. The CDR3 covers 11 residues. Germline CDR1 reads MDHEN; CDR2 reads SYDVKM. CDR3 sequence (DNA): TGTGCCAGCAAAGACAGGTACGAGCAGTACTTC. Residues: CASKDRYEQYF.